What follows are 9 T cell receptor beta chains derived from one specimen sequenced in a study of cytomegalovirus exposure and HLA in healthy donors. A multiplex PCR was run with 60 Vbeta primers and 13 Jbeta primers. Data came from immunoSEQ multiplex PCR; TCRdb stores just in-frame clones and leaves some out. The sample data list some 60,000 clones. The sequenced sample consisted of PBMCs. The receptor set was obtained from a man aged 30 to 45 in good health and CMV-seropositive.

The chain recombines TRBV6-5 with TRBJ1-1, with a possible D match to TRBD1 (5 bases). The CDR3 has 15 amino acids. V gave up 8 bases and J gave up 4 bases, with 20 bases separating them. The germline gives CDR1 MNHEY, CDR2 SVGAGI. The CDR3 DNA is TGTGCCAGCGCGAGGACATCAATTAGGAGCACTGAAGCTTTCTTT. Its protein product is CASARTSIRSTEAFF.

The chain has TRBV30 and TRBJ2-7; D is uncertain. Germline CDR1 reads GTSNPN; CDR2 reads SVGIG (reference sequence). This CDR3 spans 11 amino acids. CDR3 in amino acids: CGLAIAVEQYF. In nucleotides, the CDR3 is TGTGGACTGGCTATTGCTGTCGAGCAGTACTTC. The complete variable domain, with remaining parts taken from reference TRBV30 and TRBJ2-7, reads SQTIHQWPATLVQPVGSPLSLECTVEGTSNPNLYWYRQAAGRGLQLLFYSVGIGQISSEVPQNLSASRPQDRQFILSSKKLLLSDSGFYLCGLAIAVEQYFGPGTRLTVT.

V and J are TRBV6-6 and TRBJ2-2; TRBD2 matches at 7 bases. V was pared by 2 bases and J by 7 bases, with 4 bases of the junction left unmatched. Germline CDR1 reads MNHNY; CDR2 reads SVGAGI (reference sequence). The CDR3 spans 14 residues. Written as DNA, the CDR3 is TGTGCCAGCAGTTACGGACTAGTCGGCGGGGAGCTGTTTTTT. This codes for CASSYGLVGGELFF.

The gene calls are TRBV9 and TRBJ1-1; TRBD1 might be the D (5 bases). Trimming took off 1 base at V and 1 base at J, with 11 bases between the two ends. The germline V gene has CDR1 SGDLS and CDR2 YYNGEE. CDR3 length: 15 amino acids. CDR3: CASSVLQEGNTEAFF. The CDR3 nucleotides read TGTGCCAGCAGCGTATTACAGGAAGGGAACACTGAAGCTTTCTTT.

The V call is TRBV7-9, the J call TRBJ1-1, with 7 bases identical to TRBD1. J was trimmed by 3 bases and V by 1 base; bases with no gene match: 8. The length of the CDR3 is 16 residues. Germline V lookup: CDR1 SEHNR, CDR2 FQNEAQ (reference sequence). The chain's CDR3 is CASSLEGATRYTEAFF. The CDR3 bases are TGTGCCAGCAGCTTAGAGGGGGCCACTAGGTACACTGAAGCTTTCTTT. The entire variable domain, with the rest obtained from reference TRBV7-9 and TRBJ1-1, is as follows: DTGVSQNPRHKITKRGQNVTFRCDPISEHNRLYWYRQTLGQGPEFLTYFQNEAQLEKSRLLSDRFSAERPKGSFSTLEIQRTEQGDSAMYLCASSLEGATRYTEAFFGQGTRLTVV.

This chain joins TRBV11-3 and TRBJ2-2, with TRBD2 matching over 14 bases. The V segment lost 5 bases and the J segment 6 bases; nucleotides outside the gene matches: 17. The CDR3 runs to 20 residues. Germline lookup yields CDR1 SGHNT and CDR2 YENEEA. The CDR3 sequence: CASSAVLGGLAGEDAGELFF. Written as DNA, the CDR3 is TGTGCCAGCAGCGCCGTCCTTGGGGGACTAGCGGGAGAGGACGCCGGGGAGCTGTTTTTT.

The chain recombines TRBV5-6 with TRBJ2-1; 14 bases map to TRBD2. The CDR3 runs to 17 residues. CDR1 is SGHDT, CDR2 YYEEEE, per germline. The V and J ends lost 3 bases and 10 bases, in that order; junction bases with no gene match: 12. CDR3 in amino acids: CASSSTSGRAAKWEQFF. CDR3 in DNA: TGTGCCAGCAGCTCGACTAGCGGGAGGGCCGCGAAATGGGAGCAGTTCTTC. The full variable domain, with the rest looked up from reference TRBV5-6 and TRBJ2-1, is DAGVTQSPTHLIKTRGQQVTLRCSPKSGHDTVSWYQQALGQGPQFIFQYYEEEERQRGNFPDRFSGHQFPNYSSELNVNALLLGDSALYLCASSSTSGRAAKWEQFFGPGTRLTVL.

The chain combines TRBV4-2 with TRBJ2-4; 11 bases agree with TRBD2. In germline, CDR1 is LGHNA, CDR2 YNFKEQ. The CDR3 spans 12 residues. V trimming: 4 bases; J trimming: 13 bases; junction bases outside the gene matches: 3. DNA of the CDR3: TGTGCCAGCAGCCCAGTAGCGGGGGGGCAGTACTTC. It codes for CASSPVAGGQYF.

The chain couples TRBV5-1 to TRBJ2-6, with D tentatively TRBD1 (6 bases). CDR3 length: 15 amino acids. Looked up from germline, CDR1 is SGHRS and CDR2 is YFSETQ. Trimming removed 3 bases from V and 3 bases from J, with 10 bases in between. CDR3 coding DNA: TGCGCCAGCAGCTCCCACAGGGATGGGGCCAACGTCCTGACTTTC. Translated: CASSSHRDGANVLTF.